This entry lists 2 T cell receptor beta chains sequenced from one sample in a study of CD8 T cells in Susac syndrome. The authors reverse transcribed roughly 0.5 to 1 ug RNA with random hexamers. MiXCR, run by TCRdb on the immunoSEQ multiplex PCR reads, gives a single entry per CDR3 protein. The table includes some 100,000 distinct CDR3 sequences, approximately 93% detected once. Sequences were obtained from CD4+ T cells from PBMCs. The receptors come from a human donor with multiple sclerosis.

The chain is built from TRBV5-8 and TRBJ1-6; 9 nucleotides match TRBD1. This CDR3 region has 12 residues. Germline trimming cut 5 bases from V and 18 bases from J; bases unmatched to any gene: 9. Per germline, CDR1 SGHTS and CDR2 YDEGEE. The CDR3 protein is CASRPDRGTPHF. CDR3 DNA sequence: TGTGCCAGCAGACCCGACAGGGGGACTCCCCACTTT.

This CDR3 is CSAALGGFTEAFF. The CDR3 coding sequence is TGCAGTGCCGCCTTGGGGGGGTTCACTGAAGCTTTCTTT. The rearrangement links TRBV20-1 to TRBJ1-1; weak D call: TRBD1 (5 bases). Germline V gives CDR1 DFQATT, CDR2 SNEGSKA (reference sequence). The CDR3 extends over 13 amino acids. Trimming shortened V by 6 bases and J by 4 bases, and 15 bases separated the two germline ends.